This T cell receptor (beta chain) comes out of a study of HIV-infected children after antiretroviral therapy interruption. Across the whole study: Median age was about 10 years (interruption) and about 8 years (continuous).

This sample's treatment: PENTA 11 planned treatment interruption arm or continuous ART arm. Samples needed at least 5 million viable cryopreserved PBMCs. In the case of this clonotype: Its matching antigen is unknown.

Unique molecular identifiers were included in an RNA-based 3' RACE TCR library. TCRdb reprocessed the 3' RACE reads with MiXCR, giving one entry per CDR3 protein. The data contain 90,000 or so distinct CDR3 sequences, roughly 6.4% of them singletons. CDR3 length equals 14 residues. Trimming shortened V by 3 bases and J by 1 base, and 10 bases separated the two germline ends. Findings and limits, study-wide: Naive CD4+ Gini coefficient rose by interruption end, suggesting clonal expansion.

The receptor was derived from a pool of human donors with HIV. The chain recombines TRBV12-3 or TRBV12-4 with TRBJ2-7; D is unclear. The input for sequencing was CD45RA+ CD4+ T cells from PBMCs, pooled from several time points, taken from a donor given antiretroviral therapy, either interrupted or continuous. Subset given: naive CD4+ CD45RA+ CD45RO- T cells. Written as DNA, the CDR3 is TGTGCCAGCAGTTTCTTTACAGAATCCTACGAGCAGTACTTC. Translated: CASSFFTESYEQYF.